This T cell receptor beta chain was recorded in a study of STAT5B mutations in CD4+ large granular lymphocyte leukemia (dated by TCRdb to between 2021 and 2022). Notes on the research overall: Among the healthy controls, the CDR3 'QG' motif was associated with a particular HLA allele. The study compared the TCRbeta repertoires of patients with CD4+ T-cell large granular lymphocyte leukemia against the TCRbeta repertoires of healthy blood donors. Flow cytometry on FACSCanto II or FACSVerse showed that the purified fractions were more than 95% pure among lymphocytes.

Here is what the overall study found, with its caveats: The data were not HLA-matched, and the relatively small sample size could explain the higher clonality seen in CD4+ compared with CD8+ T-LGLL. CD4-sorted patient repertoires appeared more clonal than healthy CD4+ repertoires, and this difference persisted after removing the putative leukemic clones. Main leukemic clonotypes were private to each patient, although 25% to 30% of the main leukemic clonotypes were found at low frequency in the non-leukemic repertoires of other patients.

About this clone: No antigen is known for it. No quality values exist for individual bases; no much larger clone is one base distant.

Healthy controls were approximately 40 blood donors whose buffy coats came from the Finnish Red Cross blood service. All TCR-sequenced material derived from peripheral blood: patient blood samples and healthy donor buffy coats. Ficoll-Hypaque gradient centrifugation was used to isolate peripheral blood mononuclear cells. CD4+ cells were magnetically purified from the buffy coats of healthy controls. Genomic DNA was extracted with the Gentra Puregene Cell and Tissue kit and quantified on a Qubit 2.0 fluorometer. The immunoSEQ assay at survey resolution was used to sequence TCRbeta rearrangements from genomic DNA. For the original study's pipeline: In the TCR sequencing data, the lowest productive clonotype frequency that could be detected was 2.59 x 10-5. Only productive TCRbeta rearrangements, meaning sequences that were complete and in-frame, were kept for the analyses. Clonality for each sample was calculated as Simpson clonality in the immunoSEQ Analyzer version 3.0. Clones were grouped by frequency into very rare, small, medium, large (1-20%) or hyperexpanded (>20%) categories. Generation probabilities were estimated with OLGA 1.2.3, V-gene circos plots were made with VDJtools, specificities were searched in VDJdb, and CDR3 motifs were identified with GLIPH. TCRdb provides this immuneACCESS table in a form limited to in-frame rearrangements. Some clones are lacking; in checked studies, under half of them reflect an unresolved V gene, and why the rest are absent is not known. The V and J calls and clone size were taken over from that table, and D and trimming were inferred from the DNA. This sample holds about 38,000 clones; 70% to 80% were observed only once. The top ten hold around 0.5% of the sample.

The sequenced sample was CD4+ T cells from blood buffy coats. This clonotype was sampled from a human donor in good health.

This receptor carries the CDR3 CASSYRGESGDTQYF. The DNA sequence reads TGTGCCAGCAGTTACCGGGGGGAGTCGGGAGATACGCAGTATTTT. The rearranged chain carries TRBV6-5 and TRBJ2-3; 7 bases in the junction line up with TRBD2. The germline V gene sets CDR1 to MNHEY and CDR2 to SVGAGI. Ends trimmed: V by 2 bases, J by 5 bases; bases unmatched to a gene: 7. From its cysteine to its phenylalanine, the CDR3 spans 15 amino acids. Only CDR3 DNA remains: 45 bases, in frame from the first base.